The rows below give T cell receptor beta chains drawn from one sample of a study of graft-versus-host responses after intestinal transplantation. Sequencing was performed with immunoSEQ multiplex PCR; in TCRdb, only in-frame clones are kept and a portion is missing. This sample carries roughly 10,000 clones, around 29% of them seen once, and the ten largest clones take roughly 5.2%. Sequences were derived from alloreactive CD4+ T cells from a mixed lymphocyte reaction culture, sampled before transplantation. These receptors were taken from a human patient who was an organ donor for intestinal transplantation. Both conserved end residues are part of each CDR3. D genes are given only for firm matches. Part of the rows lack a size; the others show once, few, many or a class for expanded clones.

clone_size: -; j_call: TRBJ2-3; v_call: TRBV5-5; d_call: -; cdr3_aa: CASSADQPLYDTQYF; cdr3_nt: TGTGCCAGCAGCGCAGATCAGCCCCTCTATGATACGCAGTATTTT
clone_size: few; j_call: TRBJ1-2; v_call: TRBV6-6; d_call: TRBD1; cdr3_aa: CASSYGRGSGGYTF; cdr3_nt: TGTGCCAGCAGTTACGGCAGGGGGAGTGGTGGCTACACCTTC
clone_size: once; j_call: TRBJ2-5; v_call: TRBV9; d_call: -; cdr3_aa: CASSVGAYQETQYF; cdr3_nt: TGTGCCAGCAGCGTAGGTGCGTACCAAGAGACCCAGTACTTC
clone_size: -; j_call: TRBJ2-3; v_call: TRBV30; d_call: -; cdr3_aa: CAWSVGDTQYF; cdr3_nt: TGTGCCTGGAGTGTAGGGGATACGCAGTATTTT
clone_size: once; j_call: TRBJ2-3; v_call: TRBV5-1; d_call: -; cdr3_aa: CASSHDTDTQYF; cdr3_nt: TGCGCCAGCAGCCACGACACAGATACGCAGTATTTT
clone_size: few; j_call: TRBJ2-5; v_call: TRBV9; d_call: TRBD2; cdr3_aa: CASSSSVLAGGRETQYF; cdr3_nt: TGTGCCAGCAGCTCGAGCGTGTTAGCGGGGGGCCGAGAGACCCAGTACTTC
clone_size: -; j_call: TRBJ2-2; v_call: TRBV5-1; d_call: -; cdr3_aa: CASRLGANTGELFF; cdr3_nt: TGCGCCAGCAGACTTGGGGCGAACACCGGGGAGCTGTTTTTT
clone_size: -; j_call: TRBJ2-5; v_call: TRBV10-3; d_call: TRBD2; cdr3_aa: CAISTSGGETQYF; cdr3_nt: TGTGCCATCAGCACTAGCGGGGGGGAGACCCAGTACTTC
clone_size: -; j_call: TRBJ2-7; v_call: TRBV6-5; d_call: -; cdr3_aa: CASRGGQLYEQYF; cdr3_nt: TGTGCCAGCAGAGGGGGGCAGCTCTACGAGCAGTACTTC
clone_size: medium-sized; j_call: TRBJ2-7; v_call: TRBV5-1; d_call: -; cdr3_aa: CASSSGLNLYEQYF; cdr3_nt: TGCGCCAGCAGCTCGGGACTGAACCTCTACGAGCAGTACTTC
clone_size: -; j_call: TRBJ1-6; v_call: TRBV11-1; d_call: -; cdr3_aa: CASSAASHPTQNSPLHF; cdr3_nt: TGTGCCAGCAGCGCGGCGTCCCATCCCACTCAGAATTCACCCCTCCACTTT
clone_size: few; j_call: TRBJ2-7; v_call: TRBV18; d_call: -; cdr3_aa: CASSHDSYEQYF; cdr3_nt: TGTGCCAGCTCCCATGACAGCTACGAGCAGTACTTC
clone_size: -; j_call: TRBJ2-1; v_call: TRBV4-1; d_call: -; cdr3_aa: CASSQGGSGTNYNEQFF; cdr3_nt: TGCGCCAGCAGCCAAGGGGGGTCCGGTACAAACTACAATGAGCAGTTCTTC